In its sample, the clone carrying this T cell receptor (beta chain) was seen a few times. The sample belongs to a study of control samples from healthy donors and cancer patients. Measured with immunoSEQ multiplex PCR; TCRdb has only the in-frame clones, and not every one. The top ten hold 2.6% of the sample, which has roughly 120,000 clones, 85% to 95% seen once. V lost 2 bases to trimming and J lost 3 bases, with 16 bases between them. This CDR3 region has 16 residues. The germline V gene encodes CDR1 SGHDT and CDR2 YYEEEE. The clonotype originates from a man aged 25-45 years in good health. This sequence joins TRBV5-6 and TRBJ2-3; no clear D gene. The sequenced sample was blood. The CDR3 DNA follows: TGTGCCAGCAGCTTCGAACGGAAGGGCTTGACAGATACGCAGTATTTT. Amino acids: CASSFERKGLTDTQYF.